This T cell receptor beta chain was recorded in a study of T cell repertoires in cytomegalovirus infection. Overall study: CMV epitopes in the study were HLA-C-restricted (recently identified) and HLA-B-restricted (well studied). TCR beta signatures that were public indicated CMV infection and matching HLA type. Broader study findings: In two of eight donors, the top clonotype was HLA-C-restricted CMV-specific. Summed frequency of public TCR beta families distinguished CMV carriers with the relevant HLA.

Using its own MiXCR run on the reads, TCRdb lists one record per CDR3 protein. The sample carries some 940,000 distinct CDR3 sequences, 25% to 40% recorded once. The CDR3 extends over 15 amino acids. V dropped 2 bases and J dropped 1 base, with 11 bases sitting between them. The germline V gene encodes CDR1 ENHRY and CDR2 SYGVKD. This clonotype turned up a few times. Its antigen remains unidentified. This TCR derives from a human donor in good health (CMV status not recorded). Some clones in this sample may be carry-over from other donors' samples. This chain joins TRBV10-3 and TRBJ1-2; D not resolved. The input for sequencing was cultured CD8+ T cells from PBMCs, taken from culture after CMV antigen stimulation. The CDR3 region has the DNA TGTGCCATCAGTGAGCCCGGAGGGATTAACTATGGCTACACCTTC. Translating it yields CAISEPGGINYGYTF.